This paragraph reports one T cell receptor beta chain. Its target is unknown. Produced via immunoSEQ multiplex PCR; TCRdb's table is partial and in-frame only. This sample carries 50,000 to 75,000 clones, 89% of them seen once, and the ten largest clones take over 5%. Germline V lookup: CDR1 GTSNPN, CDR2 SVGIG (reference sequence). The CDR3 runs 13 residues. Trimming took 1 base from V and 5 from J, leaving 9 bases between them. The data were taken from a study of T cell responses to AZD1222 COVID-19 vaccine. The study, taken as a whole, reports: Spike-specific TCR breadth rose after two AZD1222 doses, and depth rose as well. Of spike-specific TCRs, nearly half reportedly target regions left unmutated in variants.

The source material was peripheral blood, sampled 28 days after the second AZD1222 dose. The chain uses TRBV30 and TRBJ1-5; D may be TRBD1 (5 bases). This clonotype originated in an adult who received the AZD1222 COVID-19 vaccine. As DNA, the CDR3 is TGTGCCTGGAGTGAAGGGGACCATCAGCCCCAGCATTTT. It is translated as CAWSEGDHQPQHF. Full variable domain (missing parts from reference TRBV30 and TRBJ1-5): SQTIHQWPATLVQPVGSPLSLECTVEGTSNPNLYWYRQAAGRGLQLLFYSVGIGQISSEVPQNLSASRPQDRQFILSSKKLLLSDSGFYLCAWSEGDHQPQHFGDGTRLSIL.